A selection of T cell receptor beta chains follows, all from one sample in a study of Graves' ophthalmopathy and Graves' hyperthyroidism. MiXCR, run by TCRdb on the multiplex PCR reads, gives a single entry per CDR3 protein. The sample carries just over 600,000 distinct CDR3 sequences, 22% recorded once. Sequenced: peripheral blood. The receptors derive from a woman between 18 and 29 years old with stable Graves' hyperthyroidism. Some clones in this sample may be carry-over from other donors' samples. Each CDR3 is given with its conserved first and last residue. The order of the fields is D gene, clone size, J gene, V gene, CDR3 DNA, CDR3 protein. A D gene is named only where the DNA matches it firmly. Only part of the rows carry a size: once, few, many, or a class if the clone is expanded.

d_call: NA; clone_size: many; j_call: TRBJ2-2; v_call: TRBV30; cdr3_nt: TGTGCCTGGAACCGACAGAACACCGGGGAGCTGTTTTTT; cdr3_aa: CAWNRQNTGELFF
d_call: NA; clone_size: many; j_call: TRBJ2-2; v_call: TRBV2; cdr3_nt: TGTGCCAGCAGTGAAGTGCCACATGAATGGGGCACCGGGGAGCTGTTTTTT; cdr3_aa: CASSEVPHEWGTGELFF
d_call: TRBD1; clone_size: many; j_call: TRBJ1-2; v_call: TRBV12-3/TRBV12-4; cdr3_nt: TGTGCCAGCAGCCGGGACAGGGGGGGCCCAAACTATGGCTACACCTTC; cdr3_aa: CASSRDRGGPNYGYTF
d_call: NA; clone_size: many; j_call: TRBJ1-3; v_call: TRBV25-1; cdr3_nt: TGTGCCAGCGCCGCTCCGGGACGCCGGACGGCCCCTGGAAACACCATATATTTT; cdr3_aa: CASAAPGRRTAPGNTIYF
d_call: NA; clone_size: many; j_call: TRBJ2-5; v_call: TRBV20-1; cdr3_nt: TGCAGTGCTAGAGATGTCCCGGAGACCCAGTACTTC; cdr3_aa: CSARDVPETQYF
d_call: NA; clone_size: NA; j_call: TRBJ1-2; v_call: TRBV29-1; cdr3_nt: TGCAGCGTTGAGATCTATAACGGGAGCGGCTACACCTTC; cdr3_aa: CSVEIYNGSGYTF
d_call: NA; clone_size: NA; j_call: TRBJ1-5; v_call: TRBV11-2; cdr3_nt: TGTGCCAGCAGCTTTGGGACGAGATATAGCAATCAGCCCCAGCATTTT; cdr3_aa: CASSFGTRYSNQPQHF
d_call: TRBD1; clone_size: many; j_call: TRBJ2-7; v_call: TRBV5-1; cdr3_nt: TGCGCCAGCGTTAAAGGACAGGGCGAGTACGAGCAGTACTTC; cdr3_aa: CASVKGQGEYEQYF
d_call: NA; clone_size: NA; j_call: TRBJ2-4; v_call: TRBV28; cdr3_nt: TGTGCCAGCAGTTTGGGGGGAGGTACCGCCAAAAACATTCAGTACTTC; cdr3_aa: CASSLGGGTAKNIQYF
d_call: NA; clone_size: many; j_call: TRBJ1-5; v_call: TRBV12-3/TRBV12-4; cdr3_nt: TGTGCCAGCAGCCCGCACAGCAATCAGCCCCAGCATTTT; cdr3_aa: CASSPHSNQPQHF
d_call: NA; clone_size: NA; j_call: TRBJ2-7; v_call: TRBV12-3/TRBV12-4; cdr3_nt: TGTGCCAGCAGTTTCGGTGGGCTAGGCTACGAGCAGTACTTC; cdr3_aa: CASSFGGLGYEQYF
d_call: TRBD1; clone_size: many; j_call: TRBJ2-5; v_call: TRBV4-1; cdr3_nt: TGCGCCAGCAGGGACCACAGGGGAATAGAGACCCAGTACTTC; cdr3_aa: CASRDHRGIETQYF
d_call: NA; clone_size: many; j_call: TRBJ2-4; v_call: TRBV2; cdr3_nt: TGTGCCAGCGGCCGAAAAAGGGAACAGTTAGCCAAAAACATTCAGTACTTC; cdr3_aa: CASGRKREQLAKNIQYF
d_call: TRBD1; clone_size: NA; j_call: TRBJ1-2; v_call: TRBV24-1; cdr3_nt: TGTGCCACCAGTGATTGGACAGGAGATAACTATGGCTACACCTTC; cdr3_aa: CATSDWTGDNYGYTF
d_call: NA; clone_size: few; j_call: TRBJ1-2; v_call: TRBV20-1; cdr3_nt: TGCAGTGCTAGAGATAGTGGGGGCTATGGCTACACCTTC; cdr3_aa: CSARDSGGYGYTF
d_call: NA; clone_size: many; j_call: TRBJ1-2; v_call: TRBV20-1; cdr3_nt: TGCAGTGCTAGAGTGGGTCTGGGCATCGGCTATGGCTACACCTTC; cdr3_aa: CSARVGLGIGYGYTF
d_call: NA; clone_size: few; j_call: TRBJ1-2; v_call: TRBV30; cdr3_nt: TGTGCCTGGAGTGGGGTAGGACACGGAAATTATGGCTACACCTTC; cdr3_aa: CAWSGVGHGNYGYTF
d_call: TRBD1; clone_size: NA; j_call: TRBJ1-5; v_call: TRBV20-1; cdr3_nt: TGCAGTGCAACCACCGGGACAGGGTATGGCAATCAGCCCCAGCATTTT; cdr3_aa: CSATTGTGYGNQPQHF
d_call: TRBD2; clone_size: many; j_call: TRBJ2-5; v_call: TRBV7-2; cdr3_nt: TGTGCCAGCAGCTTAAGGGCGGGGGGGCGAGAGACCCAGTACTTC; cdr3_aa: CASSLRAGGRETQYF
d_call: TRBD2; clone_size: many; j_call: TRBJ2-5; v_call: TRBV20-1; cdr3_nt: TGCAGTGCTAGAGGGGGCGTAGCGGGGTTACAAGAGACCCAGTACTTC; cdr3_aa: CSARGGVAGLQETQYF
d_call: NA; clone_size: many; j_call: TRBJ1-6; v_call: TRBV11-2; cdr3_nt: TGTGCCAGCAGCTTAGTCACAGGCCGAGGTTCACCCCTCCACTTT; cdr3_aa: CASSLVTGRGSPLHF
d_call: TRBD1; clone_size: many; j_call: TRBJ1-2; v_call: TRBV3-1; cdr3_nt: TGTGCGGCAGGGGGGAAGGACTATGGCTACACCTTC; cdr3_aa: CAAGGKDYGYTF
d_call: NA; clone_size: many; j_call: TRBJ1-1; v_call: TRBV28; cdr3_nt: TGTGCCAGCAGTCGACCGTACGTGGGCACTGAAGCTTTCTTT; cdr3_aa: CASSRPYVGTEAFF